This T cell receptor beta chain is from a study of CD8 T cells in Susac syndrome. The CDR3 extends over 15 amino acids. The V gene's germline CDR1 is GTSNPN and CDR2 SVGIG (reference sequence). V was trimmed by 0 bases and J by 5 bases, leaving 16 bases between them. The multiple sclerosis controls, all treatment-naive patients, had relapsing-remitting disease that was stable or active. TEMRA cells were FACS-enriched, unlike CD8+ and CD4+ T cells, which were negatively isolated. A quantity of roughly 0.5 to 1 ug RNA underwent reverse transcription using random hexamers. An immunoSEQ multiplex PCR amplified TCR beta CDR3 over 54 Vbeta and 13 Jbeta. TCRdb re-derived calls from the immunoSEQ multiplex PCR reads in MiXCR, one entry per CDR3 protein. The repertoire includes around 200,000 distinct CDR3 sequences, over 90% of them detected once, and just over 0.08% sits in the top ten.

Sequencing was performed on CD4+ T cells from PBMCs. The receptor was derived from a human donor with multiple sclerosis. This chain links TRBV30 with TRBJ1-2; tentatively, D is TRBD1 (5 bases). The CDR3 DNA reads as TGTGCCTGGAGTGTATCCATTGGGGCCACGTATGGCTACACCTTC. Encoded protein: CAWSVSIGATYGYTF.